What follows are 19 T cell receptor beta chains derived from one specimen sequenced in a study of blood T cells in healthy people across ages. A second about 7 to 11 cycle PCR used barcoded and J-beta primers. Via MiXCR, TCRdb re-called the 5' RACE reads, giving one row per CDR3 protein. This table holds about 1.4 million distinct CDR3 sequences, approximately 59% found once. The sequenced sample was blood. The receptors originated from a man between 18 and 35 years old in good health.

J is TRBJ1-1 and V is TRBV20-1; the D is unclear. The germline V gene encodes CDR1 DFQATT and CDR2 SNEGSKA (reference sequence). CDR3 length: 13 amino acids. The V gene lost 5 bases and the J gene lost 1 base, with 11 bases spanning the gap. The CDR3 loop is CSARHRGNTEAFF. The CDR3 nucleotides are TGCAGTGCTCGTCACCGGGGGAACACTGAAGCTTTCTTT.

The genes are TRBV11-2 and TRBJ1-2; D call uncertain. Germline V CDR1 and CDR2: SGHAT, FQNNGV. Trimming took off 1 base at V and 6 bases at J, with 6 bases between the two ends. The CDR3 extends over 12 amino acids. CDR3 DNA sequence: TGTGCCAGCAGCTTAGTGTACGATGGCTACACCTTC. This encodes CASSLVYDGYTF.

This clonotype was detected once. CDR3 bases: TGCAGTGCTACGTGGGCAGGTCAGCCCCAGCATTTT. Its protein is CSATWAGQPQHF. The J gene is TRBJ1-5, the V gene TRBV20-1, with unresolved D. The CDR3 sequence is 12 residues long. Per germline, CDR1 DFQATT and CDR2 SNEGSKA (reference sequence). V was pared by 4 bases and J by 6 bases, with 10 bases between.

The rearrangement joins TRBV7-2 to TRBJ1-3; TRBD1 is a possible D gene (6 bases). V lost 1 base and J lost 0, with 10 bases in between. CDR1 and CDR2 (germline): SGHTA, FQGNSA. The CDR3 has 16 residues. Written as DNA, the CDR3 is TGTGCCAGCAGCTTAGAGGAAGGGGGCTCTGGAAACACCATATATTTT. This gives the protein CASSLEEGGSGNTIYF.

V usage is TRBV20-1 and J usage is TRBJ1-2, with unresolved D. V shed 4 bases and J shed 5 bases, with 8 bases lying between them. The CDR3 runs 11 residues. Germline V lookup: CDR1 DFQATT, CDR2 SNEGSKA (reference sequence). The CDR3 bases are TGCAGTGCTAATAGGGAGTATGGCTACACCTTC. The encoded protein is CSANREYGYTF.

The table lists this clonotype with a few counts. The V gene is TRBV7-9, the J gene TRBJ2-7; weak D call: TRBD2 (6 bases). V was clipped by 5 bases and J by 5 bases, with 19 bases between them. Germline CDR1 reads SEHNR; CDR2 reads FQNEAQ (reference sequence). The CDR3 covers 15 residues. Here the CDR3 DNA reads TGTGCCAGCAGCCGAAGACTAGAAGGGGAGAACGAGCAGTACTTC. Its protein product is CASSRRLEGENEQYF.

J is TRBJ1-6 and V is TRBV20-1; possibly TRBD1 for D (6 bases). The V gene's germline CDR1 is DFQATT and CDR2 SNEGSKA (reference sequence). Trimming removed 3 bases at V and 8 bases at J, with 32 bases between. The CDR3 consists of 20 residues. Written as DNA, the CDR3 is TGCAGTGCTAGGTTAAACCTTGGGTTTTCTGGGGGGCCGGTAGATTCACCCCTCCACTTT. Protein product: CSARLNLGFSGGPVDSPLHF.

There are a few counts of this clonotype. J is TRBJ2-7 and V is TRBV25-1; the match to TRBD2 covers 8 bases. The germline CDR1 and CDR2 sequences are MGHDK and SYGVNS. The CDR3 runs 14 residues. V was pared by 5 bases and J by 7 bases, with 10 bases of the junction left unmatched. CDR3 amino acids: CASSPPSGLREQYF. The CDR3 DNA follows: TGTGCCAGCAGTCCACCTAGCGGGTTGAGGGAGCAGTACTTC.

This clonotype has more than one count but fewer than ten. The chain employs TRBV6-5 and TRBJ2-7, with 7 bases aligning to TRBD2. J was trimmed by 2 bases and V by 7 bases; bases with no gene match: 8. The V gene's germline CDR1 is MNHEY and CDR2 SVGAGI. The CDR3 loop spans 14 amino acids. For the CDR3, the DNA is TGTGCCAGCAAAGAAGCGGGAAGGGCCTACGAGCAGTACTTC. As protein: CASKEAGRAYEQYF.

In this sample, this clonotype turned up a few times. The chain links TRBV20-1 to TRBJ2-5; D tentatively fits TRBD1 or TRBD2 (5 bases each). This CDR3 has 14 amino acids. Trimming shortened V by 0 bases and J by 3 bases, and 11 bases separated the two germline ends. The germline V gene has CDR1 DFQATT and CDR2 SNEGSKA (reference sequence). The CDR3 coding sequence is TGCAGTGCTAGAGATAGTTGGGGGAAAGAGACCCAGTACTTC. This gives the protein CSARDSWGKETQYF.

This chain joins TRBV7-2 and TRBJ2-5; D is unresolved. The germline CDR1 and CDR2 sequences are SGHTA and FQGNSA. This CDR3 comprises 14 residues. V was pared by 5 bases and J by 2 bases, with 12 bases between. In nucleotides, the CDR3 is TGTACCAGCAGCATTCGACCAACTCAAGAGACCCAGTACTTC. Residues: CTSSIRPTQETQYF.

This clonotype was counted a few times. The chain is built from TRBV27 and TRBJ1-2; D perhaps matches TRBD1 (5 bases). CDR1 and CDR2 (germline): MNHEY, SMNVEV (reference sequence). The CDR3 runs 13 residues. V dropped 3 bases and J dropped 6 bases, with 11 bases sitting between them. This CDR3 is CASSFVGDDGYTF. CDR3 nucleotide sequence: TGTGCCAGCAGTTTTGTGGGGGACGATGGCTACACCTTC.

With regard to this clonotype: Compared with germline, one end of the junction differs, possibly owing to a read error. This chain links TRBV4-1 with TRBJ2-5, with D possibly being TRBD1 (6 bases). Germline CDR1 reads MGHRA; CDR2 reads YSYEKL. The CDR3 covers 14 residues. CDR3 loop: CASSQSLGGEIQYF. The CDR3 region has the DNA TGCGCCAGCAGCCAGTCCCTAGGGGGAGAGATCCAGTACTTC.

This clonotype appeared once. V gene TRBV20-1 combines with J gene TRBJ2-2; D is unresolved. There are 14 residues in the CDR3. V was cut by 2 bases and J by 1 base, with 8 bases left in between. The germline gives CDR1 DFQATT, CDR2 SNEGSKA (reference sequence). The CDR3 DNA is TGCAGTGCTAGAAAACCCAAGAACACCGGGGAGCTGTTTTTT. Protein sequence: CSARKPKNTGELFF.

The chain combines TRBV7-8 with TRBJ2-3, with TRBD2 as a possible D gene (6 bases). V shed 2 bases and J shed 5 bases, with 8 bases lying between them. This CDR3 is 13 amino acids long. The V gene's germline CDR1 is SGHVS and CDR2 FQNEAQ. The CDR3 coding sequence is TGTGCCAGCAGCTTATGGGAGGTAGATACGCAGTATTTT. Its translation is CASSLWEVDTQYF.

This clonotype was seen a few times. This rearrangement joins TRBV24-1 to TRBJ1-2; D might be TRBD1 (6 bases). This CDR3 is 14 amino acids long. The germline V gene has CDR1 KGHDR and CDR2 SFDVKD. V was trimmed by 3 bases and J by 4 bases, leaving 11 bases between them. The CDR3 here is CATSDPGHSYGYTF. CDR3 bases: TGTGCCACCAGTGATCCGGGACACAGCTATGGCTACACCTTC.

This rearrangement joins TRBV29-1 to TRBJ2-5, with D possibly being TRBD2 (7 bases). TRBJ2-7 matches the DNA end more closely, so the J call is doubtful. CDR1 is SQVTM, CDR2 ANQGSEA, per germline. The CDR3 is made up of 15 amino acids. The CDR3: CSVDGGGTGRYEQYF. The CDR3 bases are TGCAGCGTCGATGGGGGGGGAACAGGGAGATACGAGCAGTACTTC.

This sequence joins TRBV2 and TRBJ2-4, with 9 bases matching TRBD2. Germline lookup yields CDR1 SNHLY and CDR2 FYNNEI. This CDR3 contains 15 residues. V lost 6 bases, J lost 0 bases, and 3 bases stayed unmatched. Here the CDR3 reads CASRELAGAKNIQYF. CDR3 in DNA: TGTGCCAGCAGGGAACTAGCGGGAGCCAAAAACATTCAGTACTTC.

This clonotype came up once. This chain joins TRBV4-3 and TRBJ2-4; D gene uncertain. Gene TRBJ2-7 matches the end of the DNA better, so the J call may be wrong. Germline V lookup: CDR1 LGHNA, CDR2 YSLEER. The CDR3 runs to 14 residues. The CDR3 DNA sequence: TGCGCCAGCAGCCAAGACAGTCTGAGCCACGAGCAGTACTTC. Protein product: CASSQDSLSHEQYF.